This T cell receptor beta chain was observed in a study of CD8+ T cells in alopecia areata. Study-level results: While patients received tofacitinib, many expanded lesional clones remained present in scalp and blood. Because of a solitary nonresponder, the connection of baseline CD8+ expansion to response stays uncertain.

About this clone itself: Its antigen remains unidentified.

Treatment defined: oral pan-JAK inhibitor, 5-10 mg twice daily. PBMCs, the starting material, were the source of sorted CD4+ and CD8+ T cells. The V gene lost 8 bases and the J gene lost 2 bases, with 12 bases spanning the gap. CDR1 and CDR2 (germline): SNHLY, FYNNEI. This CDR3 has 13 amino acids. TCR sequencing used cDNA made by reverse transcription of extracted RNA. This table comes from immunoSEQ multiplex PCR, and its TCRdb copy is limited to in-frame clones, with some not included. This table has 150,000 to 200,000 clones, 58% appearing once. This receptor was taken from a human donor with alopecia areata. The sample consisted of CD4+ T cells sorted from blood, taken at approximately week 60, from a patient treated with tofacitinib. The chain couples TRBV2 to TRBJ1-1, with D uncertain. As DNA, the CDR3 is TGTGCCAGCGGCCAGATCGGTAACACTGAAGCTTTCTTT. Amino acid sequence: CASGQIGNTEAFF.